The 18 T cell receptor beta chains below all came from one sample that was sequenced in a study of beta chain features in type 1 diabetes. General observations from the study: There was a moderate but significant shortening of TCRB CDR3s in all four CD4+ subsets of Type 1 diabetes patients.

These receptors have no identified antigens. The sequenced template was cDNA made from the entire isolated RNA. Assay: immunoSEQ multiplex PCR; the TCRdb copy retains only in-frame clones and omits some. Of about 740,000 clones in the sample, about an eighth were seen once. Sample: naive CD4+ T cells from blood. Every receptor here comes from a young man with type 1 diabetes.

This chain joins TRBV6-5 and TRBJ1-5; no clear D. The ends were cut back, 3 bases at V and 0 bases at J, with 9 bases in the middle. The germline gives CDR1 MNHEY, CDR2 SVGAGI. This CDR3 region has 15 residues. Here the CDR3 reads CASSYDRNSNQPQHF. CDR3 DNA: TGTGCCAGCAGTTATGATAGGAATAGCAATCAGCCCCAGCATTTT.

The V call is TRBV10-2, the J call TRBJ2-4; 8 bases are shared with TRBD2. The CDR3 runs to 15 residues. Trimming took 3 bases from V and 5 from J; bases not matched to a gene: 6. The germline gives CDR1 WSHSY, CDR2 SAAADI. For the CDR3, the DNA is TGCGCCAGCAGTGAAGAACTAGCGGTGCAAAACATTCAGTACTTC. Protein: CASSEELAVQNIQYF.

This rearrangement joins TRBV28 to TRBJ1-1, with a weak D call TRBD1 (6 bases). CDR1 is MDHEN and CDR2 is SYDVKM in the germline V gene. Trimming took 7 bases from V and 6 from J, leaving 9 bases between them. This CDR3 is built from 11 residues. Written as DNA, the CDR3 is TGTGCCAGCACAGGGACACCTGAAGCTTTCTTT. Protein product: CASTGTPEAFF.

The CDR3 loop reads CASSPGTAISAAGELFF. The CDR3 bases are TGTGCCAGCAGCCCCGGGACAGCCATAAGTGCCGCCGGGGAGCTGTTTTTT. The V gene is TRBV27, the J gene TRBJ2-2, with TRBD1 matching 7 bases. J was trimmed by 6 bases and V by 6 bases; bases with no gene match: 16. The CDR3 contains 17 residues. Germline-derived CDR1 and CDR2 are MNHEY and SMNVEV (reference sequence).

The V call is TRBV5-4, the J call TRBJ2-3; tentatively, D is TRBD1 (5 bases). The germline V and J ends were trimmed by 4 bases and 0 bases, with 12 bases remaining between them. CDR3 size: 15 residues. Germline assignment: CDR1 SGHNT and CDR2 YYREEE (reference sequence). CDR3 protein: CASSLGVSSTDTQYF. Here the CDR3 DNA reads TGTGCCAGCAGCCTAGGGGTGTCTAGCACAGATACGCAGTATTTT.

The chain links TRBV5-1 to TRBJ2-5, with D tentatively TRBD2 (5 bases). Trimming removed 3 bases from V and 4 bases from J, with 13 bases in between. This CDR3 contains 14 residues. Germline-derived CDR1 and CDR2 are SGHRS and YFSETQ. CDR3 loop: CASSYDTGRETQYF. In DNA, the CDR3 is TGCGCCAGCAGCTATGACACGGGAAGAGAGACCCAGTACTTC.

CDR3 in amino acids: CASSESDSEAFF. CDR3 nucleotide sequence: TGCGCCAGCAGTGAGTCCGACAGTGAAGCTTTCTTT. The chain recombines TRBV10-2 with TRBJ1-1, with a possible D match to TRBD1 (5 bases). This CDR3 is 12 amino acids long. Germline V gene lookup returns CDR1 WSHSY and CDR2 SAAADI. V shed 0 bases and J shed 7 bases, with 6 bases lying between them.

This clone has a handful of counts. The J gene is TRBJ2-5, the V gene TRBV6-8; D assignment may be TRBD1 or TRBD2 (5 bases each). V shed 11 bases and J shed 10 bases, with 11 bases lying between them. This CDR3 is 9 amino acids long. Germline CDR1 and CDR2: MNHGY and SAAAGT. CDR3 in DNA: TGTGCCCGCACGAGGGGCCAGTACTTC. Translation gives CARTRGQYF.

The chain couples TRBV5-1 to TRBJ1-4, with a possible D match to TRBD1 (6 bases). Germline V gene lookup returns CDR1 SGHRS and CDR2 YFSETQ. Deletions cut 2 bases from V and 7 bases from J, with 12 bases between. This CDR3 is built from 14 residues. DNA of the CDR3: TGCGCCAGCAGCTTAGGACAGCAAAGTGAAAAACTGTTTTTT. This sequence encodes CASSLGQQSEKLFF.

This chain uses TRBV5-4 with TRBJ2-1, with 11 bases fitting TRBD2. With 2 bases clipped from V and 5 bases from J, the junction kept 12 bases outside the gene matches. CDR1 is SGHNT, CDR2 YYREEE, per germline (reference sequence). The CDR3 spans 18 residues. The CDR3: CASSLRWTGTSGNNEQFF. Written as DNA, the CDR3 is TGTGCCAGCAGCTTAAGGTGGACCGGGACTAGCGGAAACAATGAGCAGTTCTTC.

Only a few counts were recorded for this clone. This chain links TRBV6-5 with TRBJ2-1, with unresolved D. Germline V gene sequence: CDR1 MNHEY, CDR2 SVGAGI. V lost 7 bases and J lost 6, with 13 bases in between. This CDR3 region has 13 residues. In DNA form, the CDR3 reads TGTGCCAGCAAACCTGGGGAATTCAATGAGCAGTTCTTC. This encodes CASKPGEFNEQFF.

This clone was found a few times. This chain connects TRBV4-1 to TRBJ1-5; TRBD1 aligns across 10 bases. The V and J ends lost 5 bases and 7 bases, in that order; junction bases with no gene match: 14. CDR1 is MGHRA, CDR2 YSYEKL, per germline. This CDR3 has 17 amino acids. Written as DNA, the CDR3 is TGCGCCAGCAGCACGCAAACGGGACAGGGGAGAGGGCAGCCCCAGCATTTT. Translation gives CASSTQTGQGRGQPQHF.

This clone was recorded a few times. CDR3 in amino acids: CASNLAADTQYF. CDR3 DNA: TGTGCCAGCAACCTAGCCGCAGATACGCAGTATTTT. This chain links TRBV2 with TRBJ2-3; maybe TRBD2 (5 bases). Per the germline V gene, CDR1 is SNHLY and CDR2 is FYNNEI. This CDR3 is built from 12 residues. The V and J ends lost 7 bases and 4 bases respectively, with 9 bases between them.

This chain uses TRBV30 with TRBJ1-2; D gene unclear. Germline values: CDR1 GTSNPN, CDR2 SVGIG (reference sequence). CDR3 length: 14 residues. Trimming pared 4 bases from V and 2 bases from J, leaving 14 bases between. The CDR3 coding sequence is TGTGCCTGGACCCGAGGTGGCGAGAACTATGGCTACACCTTC. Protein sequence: CAWTRGGENYGYTF. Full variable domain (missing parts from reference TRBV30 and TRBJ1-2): SQTIHQWPATLVQPVGSPLSLECTVEGTSNPNLYWYRQAAGRGLQLLFYSVGIGQISSEVPQNLSASRPQDRQFILSSKKLLLSDSGFYLCAWTRGGENYGYTFGSGTRLTVV.

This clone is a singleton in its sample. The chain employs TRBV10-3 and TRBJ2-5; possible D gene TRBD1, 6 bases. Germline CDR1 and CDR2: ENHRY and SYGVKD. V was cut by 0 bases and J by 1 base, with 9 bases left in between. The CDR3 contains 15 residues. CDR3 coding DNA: TGTGCCATCAGTGAGTCGGGGGCAGGCCAAGAGACCCAGTACTTC. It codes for CAISESGAGQETQYF.

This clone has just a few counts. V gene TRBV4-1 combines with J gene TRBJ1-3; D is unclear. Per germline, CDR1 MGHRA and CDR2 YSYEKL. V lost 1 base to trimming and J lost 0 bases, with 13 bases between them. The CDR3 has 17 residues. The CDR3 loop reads CASSQATGFISGNTIYF. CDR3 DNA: TGCGCCAGCAGCCAAGCAACGGGATTCATCTCTGGAAACACCATATATTTT.

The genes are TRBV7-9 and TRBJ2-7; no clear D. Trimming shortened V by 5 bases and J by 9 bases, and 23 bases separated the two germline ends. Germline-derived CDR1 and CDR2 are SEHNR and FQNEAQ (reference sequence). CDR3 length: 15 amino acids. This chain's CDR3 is CASSPGTVPSMGQYF. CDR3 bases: TGTGCCAGCAGCCCTGGAACGGTTCCCTCGATGGGGCAGTACTTC.

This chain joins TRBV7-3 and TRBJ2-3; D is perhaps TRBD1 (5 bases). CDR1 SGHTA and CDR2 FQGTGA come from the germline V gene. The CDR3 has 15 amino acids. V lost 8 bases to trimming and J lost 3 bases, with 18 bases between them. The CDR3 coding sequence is TGTGCCAGCTCACTGGGGCTGTTTGGAACAGATACGCAGTATTTT. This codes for CASSLGLFGTDTQYF.